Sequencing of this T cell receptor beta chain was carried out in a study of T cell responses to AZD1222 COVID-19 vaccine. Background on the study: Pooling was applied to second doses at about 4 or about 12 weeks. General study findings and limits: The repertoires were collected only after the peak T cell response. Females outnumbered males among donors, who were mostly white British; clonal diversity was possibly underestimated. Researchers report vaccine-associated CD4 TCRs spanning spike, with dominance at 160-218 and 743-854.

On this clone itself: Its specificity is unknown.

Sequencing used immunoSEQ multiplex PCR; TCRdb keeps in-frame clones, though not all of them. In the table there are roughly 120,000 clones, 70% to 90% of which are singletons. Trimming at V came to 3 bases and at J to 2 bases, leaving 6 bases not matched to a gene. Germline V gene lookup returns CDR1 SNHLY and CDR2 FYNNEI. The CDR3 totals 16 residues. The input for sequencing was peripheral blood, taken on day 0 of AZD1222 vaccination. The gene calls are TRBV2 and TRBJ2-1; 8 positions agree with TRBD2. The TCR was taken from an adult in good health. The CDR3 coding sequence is TGTGCCAGCAGTGAGGGGGCGGGGGGCCCCTACAATGAGCAGTTCTTC. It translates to CASSEGAGGPYNEQFF.